A selection of T cell receptor beta chains follows, all from one sample in a study of shared clonotypes between healthy human individuals. The table came from immunoSEQ multiplex PCR; TCRdb's copy has only in-frame clones and leaves some out. The sample has 90,000 to 130,000 clones; about 71% are singletons. Sequenced: memory CD8+ T cells sorted from blood. The receptors originated from a woman aged 25 to 39 in good health. Each CDR3 is given with its conserved first and last residue. The order of the fields is J gene, V gene, D gene, clone size, CDR3 DNA, CDR3 protein. The D gene is left open where the match is weak. Expanded clones are given a class, and other clones once, few, many or no size at all.

TRBJ2-7	TRBV19	TRBD2	-	TGTGCCAGTAGTCCGTGGACTAGCGGACCCTACGAGCAGTACTTC	CASSPWTSGPYEQYF
TRBJ2-6	TRBV4-2	TRBD2	many	TGTGCCAGCAGCCAGGGGACTAGCGCCTCCAGACCCGGGGCCAACGTCCTGACTTTC	CASSQGTSASRPGANVLTF
TRBJ1-1	TRBV7-9	-	-	TGTGCCAGCAGCTTATTCCGGGCGAATGACACTGAAGCTTTCTTT	CASSLFRANDTEAFF
TRBJ1-5	TRBV6-1	-	-	TGTGCCAGCAGTGAATTCAGGGGCAGCAATCAGCCCCAGCATTTT	CASSEFRGSNQPQHF
TRBJ2-7	TRBV4-2	TRBD2	-	TGTGCCAGCAGCCGATCAGCGGGAGGCTACGAGCAGTACTTC	CASSRSAGGYEQYF
TRBJ1-1	TRBV7-9	-	many	TGTGCCAGCAGCTTAACTTCTCCGGGAGACACTGAAGCTTTCTTT	CASSLTSPGDTEAFF
TRBJ2-1	TRBV7-9	-	-	TGTGCCAGCAGCCCAAGAGGGGGATCACACCACAATGAGCAGTTCTTC	CASSPRGGSHHNEQFF
TRBJ1-3	TRBV9	-	-	TGTGCCAGCAGCGATCTGAGAAACACCATATATTTT	CASSDLRNTIYF
TRBJ2-5	TRBV7-9	-	once	TGTGCCAGTAGAATCGGGGAGACCCAGTACTTC	CASRIGETQYF
TRBJ2-7	TRBV5-5	-	-	TGTGCCAGCAGCTCCCCCTCCTACGAGCAGTACTTC	CASSSPSYEQYF
TRBJ2-7	TRBV5-6	TRBD1	-	TGTGCCAGCAGCTTCCAGGGGGCGGACGAGCAGTACTTC	CASSFQGADEQYF
TRBJ2-1	TRBV6-4	TRBD1	-	TGTGCCAGCAGTGGGGGGGGACAGGGCGACTACAATGAGCAGTTCTTC	CASSGGGQGDYNEQFF
TRBJ2-3	TRBV7-2	TRBD1	-	TGTGCCAGCGTACGAGGACAGGTTACCACAGATACGCAGTATTTT	CASVRGQVTTDTQYF
TRBJ2-3	TRBV6-6	-	-	TGTGCCAGCAGTTACACTGGCGGGCGTAGCACAGATACGCAGTATTTT	CASSYTGGRSTDTQYF
TRBJ2-7	TRBV11-2	TRBD2	few	TGTGCCAGCAGCGCCCAGCGGGACTCCTACGAGCAGTACTTC	CASSAQRDSYEQYF
TRBJ2-3	TRBV9	-	many	TGTGCCAGCAGCGTAGATGGTAGCACAGATACGCAGTATTTT	CASSVDGSTDTQYF
TRBJ2-7	TRBV2	TRBD2	-	TGTGCCAGCAAGGGACTAGCGAGCAACTTTCACCCCTTACTCTACGAGCAGTACTTC	CASKGLASNFHPLLYEQYF
TRBJ2-7	TRBV29-1	-	-	TGCAGCGTTGAAGATCGTCTAGGCTACGAGCAGTACTTC	CSVEDRLGYEQYF
TRBJ2-7	TRBV7-9	-	many	TGTGCCAGCAGCCGTCGACTGAGTGCGGAGCAGTACTTC	CASSRRLSAEQYF
TRBJ2-2	TRBV30	-	once	TGTGCCTGTGGTTCTGTTAGACAGACCGGGGAGCTGTTTTTT	CACGSVRQTGELFF
TRBJ1-2	TRBV29-1	-	-	TGCAGCGTTGATCCCGGGCTGGCAGGCTATGGCTACACCTTC	CSVDPGLAGYGYTF
TRBJ2-7	TRBV19	TRBD2	-	TGTGCCACCGCCGCGCTAGCGGGAGTGCGCGACGAGCAGTACTTC	CATAALAGVRDEQYF
TRBJ2-5	TRBV9	-	once	TGTGCCAGCAGCGCTAGTTCATTATACCCCCCGGAGACCCAGTACTTC	CASSASSLYPPETQYF
TRBJ2-7	TRBV7-8	-	-	TGTGCCAGCCTCCGTGCGGGTACCTACGAGCAGTACTTC	CASLRAGTYEQYF